The T cell receptor (beta chain) under discussion was sequenced for a study of CD4+ T cells in melanoma. Profiled with immunoSEQ multiplex PCR; TCRdb holds only in-frame clones, not every one. The data hold 9,000 to 13,000 clones, with 78% observed a single time. The length of the CDR3 is 15 residues. In germline, CDR1 is MNHEY, CDR2 SMNVEV (reference sequence). V lost 6 bases to trimming and J lost 0 bases, with 14 bases between them. The rearrangement joins TRBV27 to TRBJ1-1; D unclear. The source of this sequence is a human donor with melanoma. Material for sequencing was cells from a culture (not recorded whether cultured in vitro). Written as DNA, the CDR3 is TGTGCCAGCAGACGAACAGTCGGCATGAACACTGAAGCTTTCTTT. Amino acids: CASRRTVGMNTEAFF.